Included here is one T cell receptor (beta chain) sequence, with context. This sample stems from a study of T cells expressing NK-cell markers. There are 12 residues in the CDR3. Germline CDR1 DFQATT, CDR2 SNEGSKA (reference sequence). Following a re-call of the 5' RACE reads, TCRdb has one entry per CDR3 protein and lacks DNA. This repertoire includes around 280,000 distinct CDR3 sequences. This receptor was identified in a man between 18 and 35 years old in good health. The chain combines TRBV20-1 with TRBJ1-5; the D call from TCRdb, TRBD1, cannot be confirmed without DNA. The sequenced material came from blood T cells: a sorted CD56 or NKG2C T cell subset, CD4+ or CD8+ T cells, or bulk PBMC T cells (not recorded which). The CDR3 loop reads CSATTGGQPQHF.